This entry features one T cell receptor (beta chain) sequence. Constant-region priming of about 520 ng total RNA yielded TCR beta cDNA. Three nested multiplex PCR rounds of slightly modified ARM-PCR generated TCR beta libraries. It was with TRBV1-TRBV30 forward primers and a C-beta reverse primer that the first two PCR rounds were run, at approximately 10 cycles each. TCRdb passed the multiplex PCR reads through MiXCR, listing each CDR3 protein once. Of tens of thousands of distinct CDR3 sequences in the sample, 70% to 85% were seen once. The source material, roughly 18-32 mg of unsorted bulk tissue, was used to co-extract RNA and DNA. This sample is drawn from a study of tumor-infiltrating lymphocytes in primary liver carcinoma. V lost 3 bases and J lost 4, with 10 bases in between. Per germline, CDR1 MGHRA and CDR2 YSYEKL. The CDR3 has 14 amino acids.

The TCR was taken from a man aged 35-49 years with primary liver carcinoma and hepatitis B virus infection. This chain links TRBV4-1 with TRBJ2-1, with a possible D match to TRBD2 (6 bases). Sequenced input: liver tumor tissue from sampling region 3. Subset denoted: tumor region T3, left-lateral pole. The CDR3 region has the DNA TGCGCCAGCAGCCAGTCGGAGGGGTACAATGAGCAGTTCTTC. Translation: CASSQSEGYNEQFF.